This TCR beta chain came from a study of blood T cell repertoires in COVID-19 (TCRdb year 2020). Notes on the research overall: Samples covering the acute and convalescent phases of COVID-19 were provided by collaborators in the United States, Italy and Spain. The prospective study material was composed of cDNA or gDNA derived from T cells, B-cell-depleted T cells, or PBMCs. Deeply sampled blood TCRbeta repertoires from subjects exposed to, actively infected with, or recovered from COVID-19 were included in the dataset. The repertoires were made available in a free public database intended to serve as a resource for research on the immune response to SARS-CoV-2. Samples came from the ongoing ImmuneRACE study (first 160 participants) plus 1,254 subjects from 6 global collaborators. Nearly every sample came with metadata listing a de-identified subject ID, COVID-19 status, age in years and sex. HLA class I and class II types, where available, came from metadata supplied by the sample provider rather than from assay-based typing. Paper-wide results and their limitations: The quantity of clinical and demographic metadata differed by source and by participant and was supplied without curation.

Participants in the prospective study were enrolled through a virtual design, were aged 18 to 89 years, and lived in approximately 24 United States geographic areas. To assign participants to cohorts, the prospective study relied on clinical history that participants themselves reported in a screening survey and a study questionnaire. Recovered participants in ImmuneRACE Cohort 3 were defined as having two consecutive negative NP/OP PCR tests, clearance from a healthcare professional, or resolution of symptoms. In the prospective study, mobile phlebotomists collected whole blood, serum and a nasopharyngeal or oropharyngeal swab from each participant. Additional blood draws and questionnaires over an approximately 2-month period could optionally be provided by prospective study participants. Blood samples from the prospective study were shipped frozen or at room temperature prior to DNA extraction.

CDR3 length: 14 amino acids, cysteine to phenylalanine. Only the CDR3 DNA stays, 42 bases, in frame from base 1. The junction shows trimming of 5 bases on V and 9 bases on J, and the gene matches do not reach 10 bases of it. CDR1 SGHTA and CDR2 FQGNSA are derived from the germline V gene. TCRbeta CDR3 regions were amplified from genomic DNA by means of the immunoSEQ Assay, a bias-controlled multiplex PCR. In the source study's methods: The number of nucleated cells in each sample was estimated from the amplification of reference gene primers within the assay. Sequence reads were collapsed and filtered to measure the absolute abundance of every unique TCRbeta CDR3 rearrangement. For each sample, productive Simpson clonality was calculated as the square root of Simpson's diversity index over productive rearrangements. TCRdb took this table from immuneACCESS and kept in-frame rearrangements with V and J called. Such tables lack part of the clones; where checked against another copy, unresolved V genes explain under half of the gap, and the rest is unexplained. D and trimming were read from the DNA, whereas the V and J calls and clone size are those reported in that table. This sample is represented by approximately 310,000 clones; 89% of them were singletons. The top ten constitute roughly 5% of the sample.

Turning to this clone: The target of this receptor is not known. Per-nucleotide qualities are absent, and no much larger clonotype sits a single base away.

This chain joins TRBV7-2 to TRBJ1-5, and 7 junctional nucleotides match TRBD1. The source is a man in his sixties who had recovered from COVID-19. Sequencing was performed on PBMCs or T cells enriched from blood (not recorded which). The DNA sequence is as follows: TGTGCCAGCAGCCAGGGGCAGGGGGAAAGGCCCCAGCATTTT. It encodes CASSQGQGERPQHF.